This T cell receptor (beta chain) comes out of a study of blood T cell repertoires in COVID-19. Study background: T cells, B-cell-depleted T cells, or PBMCs provided the cDNA or gDNA that served as material.

For this clone: Germline is not matched at one junction end, which may reflect a read error.

The age range of participants was about 18 to 100 years, with residence in about two dozen US areas. The CDR3 extends over 12 amino acids. Germline assignment: CDR1 LNHDA and CDR2 SQIVND (reference sequence). As processed by the authors: Counts of nucleated cells, estimated from reference gene primer amplification, were obtained. The data were produced by immunoSEQ multiplex PCR, yet TCRdb's version contains in-frame clones alone and is incomplete. The D gene and trimming were derived from the DNA, and the V and J assignments and clone size from that table. The table has roughly 180,000 clones, around 83% seen once.

This clonotype originated in a woman between 50 and 59 years old in a cohort exposed to, infected with or recovered from COVID-19 (not recorded which). Sequenced material: PBMCs or T cells enriched from blood (not recorded which). The chain combines TRBV19 with TRBJ2-7, with D perhaps TRBD2 (5 bases). As DNA, the CDR3 is TGTGCCAGTAGTTTAGACTACTACGAGCAGTACTTC. Translated: CASSLDYYEQYF.